Below are 10 T cell receptor beta chains sequenced from a single sample in a study of shared clonotypes between healthy human individuals. Sequencing used immunoSEQ multiplex PCR; TCRdb keeps in-frame clones, though not all of them. The sample contains fewer than 650,000 clones, around 80% of which appear only once. The sample taken for sequencing was PBMCs. Receptors were obtained from a middle-aged woman in good health. Some clones in this sample may be carry-over from other donors' samples.

This chain joins TRBV4-2 and TRBJ2-3, with TRBD2 as a possible D gene (5 bases). V shed 6 bases and J shed 1 base, with 14 bases lying between them. The CDR3 is 15 residues long. The germline CDR1 and CDR2 sequences are LGHNA and YNFKEQ. The CDR3, as DNA: TGTGCCAGCAGTTCTGAGGCACTAGGCACAGATACGCAGTATTTT. It is translated as CASSSEALGTDTQYF.

This rearrangement joins TRBV4-3 to TRBJ2-7; D is undetermined. CDR3 size: 16 residues. The ends were cut back, 0 bases at V and 7 bases at J, with 19 bases in the middle. Germline CDR1 LGHNA, CDR2 YSLEER. CDR3 protein: CASSQDPGPGWVEQYF. The CDR3 coding sequence is TGCGCCAGCAGCCAAGATCCCGGGCCAGGTTGGGTGGAGCAGTACTTC.

The V and J genes are TRBV18 and TRBJ1-2, with D maybe TRBD1 (5 bases). CDR3 length: 14 amino acids. Trimming removed 3 bases from V and 7 bases from J, with 15 bases in between. Germline-derived CDR1 and CDR2 are KGHSH and LQKENI. DNA of the CDR3: TGTGCCAGCTCACCGCGGACGGGGGTTTTTGGCTACACCTTC. It encodes CASSPRTGVFGYTF. The complete variable domain, with remaining parts taken from reference TRBV18 and TRBJ1-2, reads NAGVMQNPRHLVRRRGQEARLRCSPMKGHSHVYWYRQLPEEGLKFMVYLQKENIIDESGMPKERFSAEFPKEGPSILRIQQVVRGDSAAYFCASSPRTGVFGYTFGSGTRLTVV.

The chain has TRBV6-4 and TRBJ1-3, with D possibly being TRBD1 (5 bases). This CDR3 region has 17 residues. Germline-derived CDR1 and CDR2 are MRHNA and SNTAGT. V was shortened by 0 bases and J by 2 bases, with 14 bases between the two germline ends. CDR3 loop: CASSDSNPGVAGNTIYF. DNA for the CDR3: TGTGCCAGCAGTGACTCGAATCCGGGGGTCGCTGGAAACACCATATATTTT.

The table lists this clone with a count of one. The chain has TRBV29-1 and TRBJ2-1, with D maybe TRBD2 (6 bases). The CDR3 totals 18 residues. CDR1 and CDR2 from the germline V gene are SQVTM and ANQGSEA. Trimming removed 5 bases at V and 8 bases at J, with 31 bases between. CDR3 amino acids: CSVMGERASVRTSDEQFF. The CDR3 DNA reads as TGCAGCGTTATGGGAGAGAGGGCTAGCGTGAGGACCAGCGATGAGCAGTTCTTC.

The genes are TRBV5-1 and TRBJ2-3; 8 bases agree with TRBD2. With V trimmed by 3 bases and J by 6 bases, 9 bases remained unmatched. There are 15 residues in the CDR3. Per germline, CDR1 SGHRS and CDR2 YFSETQ. This CDR3 reads CASSSTGRAIDTQYF. The CDR3 bases are TGCGCCAGCAGCTCCACCGGGAGGGCCATCGATACGCAGTATTTT.

V and J are TRBV7-9 and TRBJ2-6; D ambiguous. CDR1 SEHNR and CDR2 FQNEAQ come from the germline V gene (reference sequence). V was cut by 4 bases and J by 0 bases, with 10 bases left in between. The CDR3 totals 16 residues. The CDR3 bases are TGTGCCAGCAGCTCCCAGGTGCTCTCTGGGGCCAACGTCCTGACTTTC. This gives the protein CASSSQVLSGANVLTF.

This clone has only one observation. J is TRBJ2-7 and V is TRBV19; D is unresolved. V was trimmed by 6 bases and J by 2 bases, leaving 14 bases between them. Germline V gene sequence: CDR1 LNHDA, CDR2 SQIVND (reference sequence). This CDR3 contains 14 residues. The CDR3 nucleotides are TGTGCCAGTAGCAGAGGAAGAGGTGCCTACGAGCAGTACTTC. Translated: CASSRGRGAYEQYF.

The V call is TRBV19, the J call TRBJ2-1; D gene unclear. The CDR3 has 14 amino acids. The V gene lost 3 bases and the J gene lost 2 bases, with 8 bases spanning the gap. The germline V gene has CDR1 LNHDA and CDR2 SQIVND (reference sequence). The CDR3 DNA reads TGTGCCAGTAGTATGCGAACTGCCTACAATGAGCAGTTCTTC. Translation gives CASSMRTAYNEQFF.

With respect to this clone: The sample contains more than one DNA sequence encoding this CDR3. The V call is TRBV7-3, the J call TRBJ2-2, with D possibly being TRBD1 (5 bases). Germline loops: CDR1 SGHTA, CDR2 FQGTGA. This CDR3 spans 14 amino acids. Deletions cut 5 bases from V and 1 base from J, with 8 bases between. DNA for the CDR3: TGTGCCAGCAGCCCAGGGTTGAACACCGGGGAGCTGTTTTTT. It encodes CASSPGLNTGELFF.